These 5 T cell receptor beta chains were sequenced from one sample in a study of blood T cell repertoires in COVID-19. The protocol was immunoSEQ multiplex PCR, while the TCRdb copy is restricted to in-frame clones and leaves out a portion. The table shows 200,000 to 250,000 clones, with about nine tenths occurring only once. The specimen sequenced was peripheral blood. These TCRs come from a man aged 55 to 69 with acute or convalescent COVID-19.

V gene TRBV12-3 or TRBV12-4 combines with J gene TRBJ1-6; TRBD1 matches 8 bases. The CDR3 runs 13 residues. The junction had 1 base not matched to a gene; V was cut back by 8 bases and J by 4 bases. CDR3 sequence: CASGQGYNSPLHF. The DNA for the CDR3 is TGTGCCAGCGGACAGGGATATAATTCACCCCTCCACTTT.

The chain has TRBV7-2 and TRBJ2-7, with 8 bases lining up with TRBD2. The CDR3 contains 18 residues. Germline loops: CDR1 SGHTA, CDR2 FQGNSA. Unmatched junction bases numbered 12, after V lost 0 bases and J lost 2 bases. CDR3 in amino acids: CASSLAQGGRSRAYEQYF. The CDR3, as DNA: TGTGCCAGCAGCTTAGCGCAGGGCGGGAGGTCCAGGGCCTACGAGCAGTACTTC. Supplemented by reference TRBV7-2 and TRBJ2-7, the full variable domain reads GAGVSQSPSNKVTEKGKDVELRCDPISGHTALYWYRQSLGQGLEFLIYFQGNSAPDKSGLPSDRFSAERTGGSVSTLTIQRTQQEDSAVYLCASSLAQGGRSRAYEQYFGPGTRLTVT.

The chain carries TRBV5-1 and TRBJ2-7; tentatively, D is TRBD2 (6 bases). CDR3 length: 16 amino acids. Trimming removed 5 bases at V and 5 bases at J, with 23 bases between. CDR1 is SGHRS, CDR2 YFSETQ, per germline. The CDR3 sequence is CASSLTAGQTANEQYF. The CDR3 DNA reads TGCGCCAGCAGTTTGACGGCGGGGCAGACGGCTAACGAGCAGTACTTC.

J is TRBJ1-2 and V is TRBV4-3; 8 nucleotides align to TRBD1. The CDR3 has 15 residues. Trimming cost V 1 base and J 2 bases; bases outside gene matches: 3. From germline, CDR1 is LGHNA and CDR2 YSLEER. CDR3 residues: CASSQGQGSNYGYTF. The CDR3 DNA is TGCGCCAGCAGCCAAGGACAGGGGTCGAACTATGGCTACACCTTC.

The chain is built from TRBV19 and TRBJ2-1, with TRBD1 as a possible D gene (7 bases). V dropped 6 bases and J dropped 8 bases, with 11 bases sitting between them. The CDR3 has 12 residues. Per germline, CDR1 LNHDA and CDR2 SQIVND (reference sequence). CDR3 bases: TGTGCCAGTAGCCAGGGGGGCCATGAGCAGTTCTTC. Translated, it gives CASSQGGHEQFF. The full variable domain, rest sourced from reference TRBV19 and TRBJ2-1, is DGGITQSPKYLFRKEGQNVTLSCEQNLNHDAMYWYRQDPGQGLRLIYYSQIVNDFQKGDIAEGYSVSREKKESFPLTVTSAQKNPTAFYLCASSQGGHEQFFGPGTRLTVL.